The rows below give T cell receptor beta chains drawn from one sample of a study of cytomegalovirus exposure and HLA in healthy donors. Measured with immunoSEQ multiplex PCR; TCRdb has only the in-frame clones, and not every one. The top ten hold around 1.5% of the sample, which has about 120,000 clones, around 74% seen once. The specimen was PBMCs. The receptors come from a woman aged 18-29 years in good health and CMV-seronegative. Each CDR3 is given with its conserved first and last residue. The D gene is left open where the match is weak. The listing skips clone size in some rows; elsewhere it reads once, few, many or a size class.

d_call: TRBD1; v_call: TRBV5-1; cdr3_length: 15; clone_size: -; j_call: TRBJ2-7; cdr3_aa: CASSSDPGQGSEQYF; cdr3_nt: TGCGCCAGCAGCTCGGACCCGGGACAGGGATCCGAGCAGTACTTC
d_call: TRBD1; v_call: TRBV6-6; cdr3_length: 14; clone_size: -; j_call: TRBJ1-6; cdr3_aa: CASSPDRVNSPLHF; cdr3_nt: TGTGCCAGCAGCCCCGACAGGGTGAATTCACCCCTCCACTTT
d_call: -; v_call: TRBV4-1; cdr3_length: 14; clone_size: -; j_call: TRBJ1-1; cdr3_aa: CASSRRSTNTEAFF; cdr3_nt: TGCGCCAGCAGCCGAAGGAGTACGAACACTGAAGCTTTCTTT
d_call: -; v_call: TRBV5-1; cdr3_length: 17; clone_size: -; j_call: TRBJ2-5; cdr3_aa: CASSWAARRSNQETQYF; cdr3_nt: TGCGCCAGCAGCTGGGCTGCCCGGCGCAGCAACCAAGAGACCCAGTACTTC
d_call: TRBD1; v_call: TRBV28; cdr3_length: 12; clone_size: -; j_call: TRBJ1-4; cdr3_aa: CAVGQGSEKLFF; cdr3_nt: TGTGCCGTAGGACAGGGAAGTGAAAAACTGTTTTTT
d_call: TRBD1; v_call: TRBV28; cdr3_length: 15; clone_size: -; j_call: TRBJ1-4; cdr3_aa: CASRQGAAINEKLFF; cdr3_nt: TGTGCCAGCAGACAGGGGGCGGCAATTAATGAAAAACTGTTTTTT
d_call: TRBD1; v_call: TRBV7-9; cdr3_length: 15; clone_size: -; j_call: TRBJ1-2; cdr3_aa: CASSLPGQRNYGYTF; cdr3_nt: TGTGCCAGCAGCTTGCCGGGACAGCGTAACTATGGCTACACCTTC
d_call: -; v_call: TRBV25-1; cdr3_length: 16; clone_size: -; j_call: TRBJ1-6; cdr3_aa: CASSAFTGTTNSPLHF; cdr3_nt: TGTGCCAGCAGCGCCTTTACCGGGACAACTAATTCACCCCTCCACTTT
d_call: -; v_call: TRBV6-6; cdr3_length: 15; clone_size: few; j_call: TRBJ1-5; cdr3_aa: CASSYPSGSNQPQHF; cdr3_nt: TGTGCCAGCAGTTACCCTTCAGGTAGCAATCAGCCCCAGCATTTT
d_call: -; v_call: TRBV27; cdr3_length: 14; clone_size: -; j_call: TRBJ2-1; cdr3_aa: CASSLSRLNNEQFF; cdr3_nt: TGTGCCAGCAGTTTATCTCGACTTAACAATGAGCAGTTCTTC
d_call: TRBD2; v_call: TRBV7-3; cdr3_length: 20; clone_size: -; j_call: TRBJ2-3; cdr3_aa: CASSLGTSGGAGLLEDTQYF; cdr3_nt: TGTGCCAGCAGTCTCGGGACTAGCGGGGGGGCCGGTCTTCTGGAAGATACGCAGTATTTT
d_call: -; v_call: TRBV6-1; cdr3_length: 13; clone_size: once; j_call: TRBJ1-2; cdr3_aa: CASSERIQGGYTF; cdr3_nt: TGTGCCAGCAGTGAGAGGATTCAGGGTGGCTACACCTTC
d_call: -; v_call: TRBV7-9; cdr3_length: 15; clone_size: -; j_call: TRBJ2-1; cdr3_aa: CASSLTGSSYNEQFF; cdr3_nt: TGTGCCAGCAGCTTGACGGGGAGCTCCTACAATGAGCAGTTCTTC
d_call: -; v_call: TRBV10-1; cdr3_length: 14; clone_size: -; j_call: TRBJ1-2; cdr3_aa: CASSVRGPNYGYTF; cdr3_nt: TGCGCCAGCAGTGTCAGGGGACCCAACTATGGCTACACCTTC
d_call: -; v_call: TRBV9; cdr3_length: 15; clone_size: -; j_call: TRBJ1-4; cdr3_aa: CASSPRSATNEKLFF; cdr3_nt: TGTGCCAGCAGCCCCCGTAGTGCAACTAATGAAAAACTGTTTTTT
d_call: -; v_call: TRBV13; cdr3_length: 15; clone_size: once; j_call: TRBJ2-7; cdr3_aa: CASRPLDNRVYEQYF; cdr3_nt: TGTGCCAGCAGACCTTTAGATAACAGGGTGTACGAGCAGTACTTC
d_call: TRBD1; v_call: TRBV30; cdr3_length: 13; clone_size: -; j_call: TRBJ1-1; cdr3_aa: CAWKAGGWNEAFF; cdr3_nt: TGTGCCTGGAAGGCAGGGGGCTGGAATGAAGCTTTCTTT
d_call: -; v_call: TRBV6-1; cdr3_length: 15; clone_size: -; j_call: TRBJ1-5; cdr3_aa: CASSTLMGSYQPQHF; cdr3_nt: TGTGCCAGCAGTACCCTAATGGGGAGTTATCAGCCCCAGCATTTT
d_call: -; v_call: TRBV5-4; cdr3_length: 16; clone_size: -; j_call: TRBJ1-2; cdr3_aa: CASSPQQVKGFYGYTF; cdr3_nt: TGTGCCAGCAGCCCACAACAGGTGAAGGGGTTCTATGGCTACACCTTC
d_call: TRBD1; v_call: TRBV7-9; cdr3_length: 15; clone_size: -; j_call: TRBJ1-2; cdr3_aa: CASSRGTARNYGYTF; cdr3_nt: TGTGCCAGCAGCAGAGGGACAGCCCGGAACTATGGCTACACCTTC
d_call: -; v_call: TRBV27; cdr3_length: 13; clone_size: -; j_call: TRBJ2-7; cdr3_aa: CASSLGASYEQYF; cdr3_nt: TGTGCCAGCAGTTTAGGGGCCTCCTACGAGCAGTACTTC
d_call: TRBD1; v_call: TRBV6-1; cdr3_length: 19; clone_size: -; j_call: TRBJ2-6; cdr3_aa: CASSARTGVHTSGANVLTF; cdr3_nt: TGTGCCAGCAGTGCCAGGACAGGGGTCCATACCTCTGGGGCCAACGTCCTGACTTTC
d_call: TRBD1; v_call: TRBV27; cdr3_length: 16; clone_size: few; j_call: TRBJ1-6; cdr3_aa: CASRYTGGVYNSPLHF; cdr3_nt: TGTGCCAGCAGATATACAGGGGGCGTATATAATTCACCCCTCCACTTT
d_call: -; v_call: TRBV7-6; cdr3_length: 18; clone_size: -; j_call: TRBJ2-1; cdr3_aa: CASSLDRTGSLAYNEQFF; cdr3_nt: TGTGCCAGCAGCTTAGATCGGACGGGGAGCCTAGCATACAATGAGCAGTTCTTC
d_call: -; v_call: TRBV5-1; cdr3_length: 12; clone_size: -; j_call: TRBJ1-2; cdr3_aa: CASSVMQGPLTF; cdr3_nt: TGCGCCAGCAGCGTCATGCAGGGGCCGCTCACCTTC
d_call: -; v_call: TRBV7-8; cdr3_length: 13; clone_size: few; j_call: TRBJ1-1; cdr3_aa: CASGNRLNTEAFF; cdr3_nt: TGTGCCAGCGGCAACAGGTTGAACACTGAAGCTTTCTTT
d_call: -; v_call: TRBV4-2; cdr3_length: 16; clone_size: -; j_call: TRBJ1-6; cdr3_aa: CASSQDPDRTASPLHF; cdr3_nt: TGTGCCAGCAGCCAAGATCCCGACAGGACTGCAAGTCCCCTCCACTTT
d_call: TRBD1; v_call: TRBV25-1; cdr3_length: 15; clone_size: once; j_call: TRBJ1-3; cdr3_aa: CASSRGDSSGNTIYF; cdr3_nt: TGTGCCAGCAGCAGAGGGGACAGCTCTGGAAACACCATATATTTT
d_call: -; v_call: TRBV5-6; cdr3_length: 17; clone_size: -; j_call: TRBJ2-5; cdr3_aa: CASSLGEIRRGKAGQYF; cdr3_nt: TGTGCCAGCAGCTTGGGGGAGATAAGGCGGGGAAAAGCTGGCCAGTACTTC
d_call: TRBD1; v_call: TRBV30; cdr3_length: 17; clone_size: once; j_call: TRBJ1-3; cdr3_aa: CAWTTQGVPFSGNTIYF; cdr3_nt: TGTGCCTGGACTACACAGGGGGTCCCGTTCTCTGGAAACACCATATATTTT
d_call: -; v_call: TRBV5-4; cdr3_length: 15; clone_size: -; j_call: TRBJ2-5; cdr3_aa: CASSSRVGGTETQYF; cdr3_nt: TGTGCCAGCAGCTCCAGGGTCGGGGGTACGGAGACCCAGTACTTC
d_call: TRBD1; v_call: TRBV6-1; cdr3_length: 14; clone_size: -; j_call: TRBJ2-7; cdr3_aa: CASRSGQASYEQYF; cdr3_nt: TGTGCCAGCCGGAGTGGACAGGCGTCCTACGAGCAGTACTTC
d_call: TRBD1; v_call: TRBV15; cdr3_length: 16; clone_size: -; j_call: TRBJ2-2; cdr3_aa: CATSRDLDRDTGELFF; cdr3_nt: TGTGCCACCAGCAGAGATCTGGACAGGGACACCGGGGAGCTGTTTTTT
d_call: -; v_call: TRBV5-1; cdr3_length: 15; clone_size: once; j_call: TRBJ1-1; cdr3_aa: CASSSSYRIGTEAFF; cdr3_nt: TGCGCCAGCAGCTCCTCCTACCGTATTGGCACTGAAGCTTTCTTT
d_call: -; v_call: TRBV7-9; cdr3_length: 12; clone_size: once; j_call: TRBJ1-5; cdr3_aa: CASSLVGGSQHF; cdr3_nt: TGTGCCAGCAGCTTAGTGGGGGGGTCCCAGCATTTT
d_call: -; v_call: TRBV30; cdr3_length: 19; clone_size: -; j_call: TRBJ1-5; cdr3_aa: CAWSAGRQNRAVGNQPQHF; cdr3_nt: TGTGCCTGGAGTGCAGGCCGCCAGAACAGGGCGGTTGGCAATCAGCCCCAGCATTTT
d_call: -; v_call: TRBV6-1; cdr3_length: 15; clone_size: once; j_call: TRBJ1-5; cdr3_aa: CASSPGGIGNQPQHF; cdr3_nt: TGTGCCAGCAGCCCCGGAGGGATCGGCAATCAGCCCCAGCATTTT
d_call: -; v_call: TRBV11-3; cdr3_length: 13; clone_size: -; j_call: TRBJ1-1; cdr3_aa: CASITVGRAEAFF; cdr3_nt: TGTGCCAGCATCACAGTCGGCAGGGCTGAAGCTTTCTTT
d_call: -; v_call: TRBV28; cdr3_length: 12; clone_size: few; j_call: TRBJ2-7; cdr3_aa: CASSLLGGEQYF; cdr3_nt: TGTGCCAGCAGTTTGTTAGGGGGCGAGCAGTACTTC
d_call: -; v_call: TRBV5-1; cdr3_length: 15; clone_size: -; j_call: TRBJ1-1; cdr3_aa: CASSLVGGWDTEAFF; cdr3_nt: TGCGCCAGCAGCTTGGTCGGGGGATGGGACACTGAAGCTTTCTTT
d_call: TRBD1; v_call: TRBV28; cdr3_length: 14; clone_size: -; j_call: TRBJ2-7; cdr3_aa: CASSPGTVPYEQYF; cdr3_nt: TGTGCCAGCAGTCCTGGGACAGTTCCCTACGAGCAGTACTTC
d_call: TRBD1; v_call: TRBV7-3; cdr3_length: 17; clone_size: -; j_call: TRBJ2-5; cdr3_aa: CASSLGTGQGFGETQYF; cdr3_nt: TGTGCCAGCAGCCTCGGGACAGGACAGGGGTTTGGAGAGACCCAGTACTTC